In its sample, the clone carrying this T cell receptor (beta chain) was seen once. The data derive from a study of blood T cell repertoires in COVID-19. The repertoire was sequenced with immunoSEQ multiplex PCR; TCRdb's copy has only in-frame clones and lacks some. Of under 350,000 clones listed, more than 80% were seen once; the top ten hold roughly 6.8%. Germline V gene sequence: CDR1 WSHSY, CDR2 SAAADI. The CDR3 contains 15 residues. The J segment lost 5 bases and the V segment lost 5 bases, leaving 7 bases of the junction unmatched. Specimen: peripheral blood. The sequence derives from a woman aged 25 to 39 with COVID-19, enrolled during active disease. The chain employs TRBV10-2 and TRBJ2-2; 8 bases line up with TRBD2. This CDR3 reads CASSLTSGGTGELFF. In DNA, the CDR3 is TGCGCCAGCAGTCTTACTAGCGGAGGAACCGGGGAGCTGTTTTTT.